The clone carrying this T cell receptor beta chain was counted once. In the original analysis: Reference gene primer amplification gave nucleated cell count estimates. Only in-frame clones appear in the TCRdb table, and some are missing; sequencing was by immunoSEQ multiplex PCR. D and trimming come from the DNA, and the V and J calls and clone size come from that table. The sample includes about 220,000 clones, under 90% seen only once; the top ten take about 3.9%. This entry belongs to a study of blood T cell repertoires in COVID-19. At the level of the study: The United States, Italy and Spain supplied acute and convalescent COVID-19 samples. From T cells, B-cell-depleted T cells, or PBMCs came the material, which was cDNA or gDNA.

Sequenced sample: peripheral blood. The sequence derives from a woman older than 75 with acute or convalescent COVID-19.

CDR3 coding DNA: TGCGCCAGCAGCCGTGGACTAGCGGGGAACACCGGGGAGCTGTTTTTT. Amino acids: CASSRGLAGNTGELFF. This chain joins TRBV4-1 and TRBJ2-2; 11 positions agree with TRBD2. J gave up 1 base and V 4 bases, and 2 bases lay outside the gene matches. Germline V gene data show CDR1 as MGHRA and CDR2 as YSYEKL. This CDR3 comprises 16 residues.